This TCR beta chain was found in a study of T-cell reconstitution after alpha-beta-depleted transplantation in children. The authors prepared the TCRbeta library with unique molecular identifiers. A single record per CDR3 protein comes from TCRdb applying MiXCR to the PCR reads. The sample lists approximately 300,000 distinct CDR3 sequences, about a tenth occurring once. This clonotype came up many times. Between the trimmed V and J ends, which lost 4 bases and 2 bases, there was a span of 2 bases. The CDR3 runs to 11 residues. CDR1 and CDR2 from the germline V gene are KGHDR and SFDVKD. V gene TRBV24-1 combines with J gene TRBJ2-7, with unresolved D. The sequence was collected from a boy in the first two years of life with acute myeloid leukemia, due to receive a stem cell transplant. Sequencing used PBMCs, obtained before TCRalphabeta/CD19-depleted stem cell transplant. This chain's CDR3 is CATSDAYEQYF. The CDR3, as DNA: TGTGCCACCAGTGACGCCTACGAGCAGTACTTC.